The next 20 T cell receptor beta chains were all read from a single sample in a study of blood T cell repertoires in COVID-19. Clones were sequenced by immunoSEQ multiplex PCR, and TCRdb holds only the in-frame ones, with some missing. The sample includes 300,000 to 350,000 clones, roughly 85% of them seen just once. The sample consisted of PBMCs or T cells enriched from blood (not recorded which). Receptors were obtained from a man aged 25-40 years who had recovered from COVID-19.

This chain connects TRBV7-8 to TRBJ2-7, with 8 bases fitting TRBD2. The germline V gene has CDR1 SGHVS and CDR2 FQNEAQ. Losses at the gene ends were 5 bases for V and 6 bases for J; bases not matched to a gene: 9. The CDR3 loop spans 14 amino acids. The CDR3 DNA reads TGTGCCAGCAGCACCGGACTAGCCTCCATCGAGCAGTACTTC. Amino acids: CASSTGLASIEQYF.

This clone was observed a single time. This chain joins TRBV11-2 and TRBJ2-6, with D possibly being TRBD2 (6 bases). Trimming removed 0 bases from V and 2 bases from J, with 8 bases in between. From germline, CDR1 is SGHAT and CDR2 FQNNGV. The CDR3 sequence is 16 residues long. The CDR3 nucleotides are TGTGCCAGCAGCTTAGACGCGGGGACTGGGGCCAACGTCCTGACTTTC. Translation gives CASSLDAGTGANVLTF.

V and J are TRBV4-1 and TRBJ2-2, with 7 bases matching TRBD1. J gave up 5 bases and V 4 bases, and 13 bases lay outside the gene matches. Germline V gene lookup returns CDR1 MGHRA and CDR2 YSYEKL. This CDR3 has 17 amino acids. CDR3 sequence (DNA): TGCGCCAGCAGCCGCACCTCAGGGGGTCTGAGGACCGGGGAGCTGTTTTTT. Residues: CASSRTSGGLRTGELFF.

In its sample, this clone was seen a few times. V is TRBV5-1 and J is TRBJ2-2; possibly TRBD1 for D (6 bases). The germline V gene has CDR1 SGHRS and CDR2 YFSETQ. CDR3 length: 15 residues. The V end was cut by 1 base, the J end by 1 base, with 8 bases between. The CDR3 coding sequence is TGCGCCAGCAGCTTGACAGGGTGGAACACCGGGGAGCTGTTTTTT. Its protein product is CASSLTGWNTGELFF. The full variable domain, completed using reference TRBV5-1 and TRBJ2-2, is KAGVTQTPRYLIKTRGQQVTLSCSPISGHRSVSWYQQTPGQGLQFLFEYFSETQRNKGNFPGRFSGRQFSNSRSEMNVSTLELGDSALYLCASSLTGWNTGELFFGEGSRLTVL.

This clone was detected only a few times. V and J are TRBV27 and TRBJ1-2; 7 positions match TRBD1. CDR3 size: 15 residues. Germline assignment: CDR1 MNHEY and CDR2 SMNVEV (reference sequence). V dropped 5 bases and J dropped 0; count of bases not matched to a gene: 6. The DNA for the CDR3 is TGTGCCAGCAGTCTACAGGGGACCGCTAACTATGGCTACACCTTC. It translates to CASSLQGTANYGYTF.

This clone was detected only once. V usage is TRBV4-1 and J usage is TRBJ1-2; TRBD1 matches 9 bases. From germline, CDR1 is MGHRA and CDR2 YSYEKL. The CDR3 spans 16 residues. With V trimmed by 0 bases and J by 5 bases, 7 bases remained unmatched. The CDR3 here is CASSQEPGQGIYGYTF. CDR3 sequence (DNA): TGCGCCAGCAGCCAAGAACCGGGACAGGGTATTTATGGCTACACCTTC.

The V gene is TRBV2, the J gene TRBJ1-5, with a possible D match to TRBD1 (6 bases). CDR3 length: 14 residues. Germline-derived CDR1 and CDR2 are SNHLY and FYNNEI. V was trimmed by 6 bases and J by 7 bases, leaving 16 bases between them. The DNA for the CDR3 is TGTGCCAGCAGCACTCAGGGGATGGAACAGCCCCAGCATTTT. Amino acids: CASSTQGMEQPQHF.

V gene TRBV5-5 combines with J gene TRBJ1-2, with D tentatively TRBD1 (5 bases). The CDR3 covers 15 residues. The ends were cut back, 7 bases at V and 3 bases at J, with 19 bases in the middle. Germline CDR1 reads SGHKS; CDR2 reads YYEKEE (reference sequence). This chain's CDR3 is CASAHAGGGDYGYTF. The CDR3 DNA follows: TGTGCCAGCGCACACGCCGGGGGAGGGGACTATGGCTACACCTTC.

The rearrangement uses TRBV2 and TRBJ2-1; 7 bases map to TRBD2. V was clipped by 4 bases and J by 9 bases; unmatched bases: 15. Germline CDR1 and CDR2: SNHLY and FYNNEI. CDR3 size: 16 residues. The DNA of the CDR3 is TGTGCCAGCAGTGTTGTCGGTAGGCGGGGGAACTGTGAGCAGTTCTTC. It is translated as CASSVVGRRGNCEQFF.

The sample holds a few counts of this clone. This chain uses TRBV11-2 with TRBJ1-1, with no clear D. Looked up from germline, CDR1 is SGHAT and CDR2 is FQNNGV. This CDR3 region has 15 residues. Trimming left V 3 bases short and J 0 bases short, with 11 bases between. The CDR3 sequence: CASSFEGNLNTEAFF. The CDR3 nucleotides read TGTGCCAGCAGCTTTGAGGGCAATCTGAACACTGAAGCTTTCTTT. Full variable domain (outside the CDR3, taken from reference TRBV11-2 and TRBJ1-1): EAGVAQSPRYKIIEKRQSVAFWCNPISGHATLYWYQQILGQGPKLLIQFQNNGVVDDSQLPKDRFSAERLKGVDSTLKIQPAKLEDSAVYLCASSFEGNLNTEAFFGQGTRLTVV.

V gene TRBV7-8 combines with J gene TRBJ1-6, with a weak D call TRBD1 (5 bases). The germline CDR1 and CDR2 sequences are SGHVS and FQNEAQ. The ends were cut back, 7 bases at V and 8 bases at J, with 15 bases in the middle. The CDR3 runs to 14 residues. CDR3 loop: CASTYGGGYSPLHF. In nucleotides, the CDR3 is TGTGCCAGCACCTATGGGGGAGGGTATTCACCCCTCCACTTT.

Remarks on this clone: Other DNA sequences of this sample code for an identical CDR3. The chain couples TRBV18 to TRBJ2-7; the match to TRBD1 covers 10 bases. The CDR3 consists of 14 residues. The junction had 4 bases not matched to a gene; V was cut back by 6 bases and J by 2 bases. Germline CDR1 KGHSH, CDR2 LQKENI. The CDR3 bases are TGTGCCAGCTCGCCGGGACAGGGGCCCTACGAGCAGTACTTC. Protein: CASSPGQGPYEQYF. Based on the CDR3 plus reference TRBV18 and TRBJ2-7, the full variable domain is NAGVMQNPRHLVRRRGQEARLRCSPMKGHSHVYWYRQLPEEGLKFMVYLQKENIIDESGMPKERFSAEFPKEGPSILRIQQVVRGDSAAYFCASSPGQGPYEQYFGPGTRLTVT.

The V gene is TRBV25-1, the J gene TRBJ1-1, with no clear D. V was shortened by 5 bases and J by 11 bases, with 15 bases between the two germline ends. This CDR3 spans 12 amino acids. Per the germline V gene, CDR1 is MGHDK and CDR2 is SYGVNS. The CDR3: CASSSLASHAFF. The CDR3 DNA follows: TGTGCCAGCAGTTCTCTGGCATCCCACGCTTTCTTT.

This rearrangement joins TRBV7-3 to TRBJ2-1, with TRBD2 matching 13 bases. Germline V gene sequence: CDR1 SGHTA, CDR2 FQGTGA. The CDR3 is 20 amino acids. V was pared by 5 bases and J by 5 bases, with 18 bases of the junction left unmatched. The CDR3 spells CASSQGALPGLAGSHNEQFF. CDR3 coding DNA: TGTGCCAGCAGCCAGGGGGCCCTTCCGGGACTAGCGGGGTCGCACAATGAGCAGTTCTTC.

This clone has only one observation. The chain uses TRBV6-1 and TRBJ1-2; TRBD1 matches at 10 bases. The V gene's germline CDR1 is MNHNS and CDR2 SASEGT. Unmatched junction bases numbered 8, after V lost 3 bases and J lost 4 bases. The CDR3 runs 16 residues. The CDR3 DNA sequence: TGTGCCAGCAGTGAGCCTCGGGACAGGGGATCCTATGGCTACACCTTC. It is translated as CASSEPRDRGSYGYTF.

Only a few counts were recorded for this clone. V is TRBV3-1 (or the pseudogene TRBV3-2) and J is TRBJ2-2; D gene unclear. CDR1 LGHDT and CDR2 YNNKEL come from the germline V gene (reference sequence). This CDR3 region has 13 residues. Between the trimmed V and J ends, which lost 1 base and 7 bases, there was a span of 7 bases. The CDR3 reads CASSQVSRGELFF. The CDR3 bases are TGTGCCAGCAGCCAAGTTTCCCGCGGGGAGCTGTTTTTT.

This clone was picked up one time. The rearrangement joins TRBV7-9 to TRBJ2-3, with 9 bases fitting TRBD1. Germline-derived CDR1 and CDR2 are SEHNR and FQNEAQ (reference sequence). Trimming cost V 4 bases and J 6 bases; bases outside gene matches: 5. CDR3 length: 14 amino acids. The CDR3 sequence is CASSWTGEMDTQYF. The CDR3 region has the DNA TGTGCCAGCAGCTGGACAGGGGAAATGGATACGCAGTATTTT. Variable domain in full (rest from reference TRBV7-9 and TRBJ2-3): DTGVSQNPRHKITKRGQNVTFRCDPISEHNRLYWYRQTLGQGPEFLTYFQNEAQLEKSRLLSDRFSAERPKGSFSTLEIQRTEQGDSAMYLCASSWTGEMDTQYFGPGTRLTVL.

The DNA for the CDR3 is TGTGCCAGCAGCCAAGATCGCCTGGGAGTTGGAGAGACCCAGTACTTC. Amino acid sequence: CASSQDRLGVGETQYF. The chain couples TRBV3-1 (or the pseudogene TRBV3-2) to TRBJ2-5; possible D gene TRBD2, 5 bases. V was pared by 0 bases and J by 4 bases, with 15 bases between. The CDR3 is made up of 16 amino acids. Germline CDR1 is LGHDT and CDR2 is YNNKEL (reference sequence).

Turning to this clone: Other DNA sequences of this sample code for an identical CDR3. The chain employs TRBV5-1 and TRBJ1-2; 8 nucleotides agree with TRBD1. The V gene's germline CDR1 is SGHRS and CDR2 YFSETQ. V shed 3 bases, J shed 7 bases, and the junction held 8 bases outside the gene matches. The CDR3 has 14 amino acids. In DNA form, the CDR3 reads TGCGCCAGCAGCTCAGACAGGGGAACCGGTGGCTACACCTTC. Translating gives CASSSDRGTGGYTF.

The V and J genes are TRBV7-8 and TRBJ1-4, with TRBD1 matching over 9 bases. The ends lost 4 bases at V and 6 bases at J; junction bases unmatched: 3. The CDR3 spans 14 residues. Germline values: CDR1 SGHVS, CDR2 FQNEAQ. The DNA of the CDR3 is TGTGCCAGCAGCTCCCGGACAGGGGATGAAAAACTGTTTTTT. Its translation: CASSSRTGDEKLFF.